This entry is about one TCR beta chain. Antigen: not known. The record originates from a study of cytomegalovirus exposure and HLA in healthy donors. Study observations and caveats: Researchers had no immune exposure information except CMV serostatus available. When presence/absence was analysed, sequencing depth was taken to be roughly uniform across donors.

Researchers ran the PCR with 60 Vbeta and 13 Jbeta primers. Clones were read by immunoSEQ multiplex PCR, and TCRdb kept only the in-frame ones, dropping some. The sample records 100,000 to 150,000 clones, roughly a tenth being singletons. CDR1 is SEHNR, CDR2 FQNEAQ, per germline (reference sequence). CDR3 length: 14 residues. With 5 bases removed from V and 6 bases from J, the gap between germline ends came to 14 bases. Sequencing used PBMCs. The chain carries TRBV7-9 and TRBJ1-5; D remains ambiguous. This TCR was recovered from a woman aged 18-30 years in good health and CMV-seropositive. The DNA for the CDR3 is TGTGCCAGCAGCCAAGCGGAAAGCGCTCAGCCCCAGCATTTT. This sequence encodes CASSQAESAQPQHF.